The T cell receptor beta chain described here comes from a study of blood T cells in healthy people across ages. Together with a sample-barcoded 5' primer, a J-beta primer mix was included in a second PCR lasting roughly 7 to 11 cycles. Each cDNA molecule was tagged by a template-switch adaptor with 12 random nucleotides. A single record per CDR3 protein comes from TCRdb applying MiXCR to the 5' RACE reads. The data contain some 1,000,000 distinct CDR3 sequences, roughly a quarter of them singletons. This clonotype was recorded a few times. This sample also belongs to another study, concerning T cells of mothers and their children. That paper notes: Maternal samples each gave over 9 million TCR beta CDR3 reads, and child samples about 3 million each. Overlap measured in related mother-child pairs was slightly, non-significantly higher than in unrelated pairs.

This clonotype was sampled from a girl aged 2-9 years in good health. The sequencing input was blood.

This chain's CDR3 is CASSFLSVNEQFF. The CDR3 coding sequence is TGTGCCAGCAGCTTTCTAAGCGTCAATGAGCAGTTCTTC. This chain joins TRBV7-2 and TRBJ2-1; no reliable D call. The germline CDR1 and CDR2 sequences are SGHTA and FQGNSA. The CDR3 spans 13 residues. The V end lost 3 bases, the J end lost 6 bases, and 9 bases lay between the germline ends.